The source of this TCR beta chain is a study of blood T cell repertoires in COVID-19. Overall study context: Both acute and convalescent COVID-19 samples were obtained from the United States, Italy and Spain.

V lost 10 bases, J lost 7 bases, and 10 bases stayed unmatched. Germline V gene data show CDR1 as WNHNN and CDR2 as SYGVQD (reference sequence). The CDR3 runs to 13 residues. As processed by the authors: Amplification from reference gene primers served as the basis for estimated nucleated cell counts. Only in-frame clones appear in the TCRdb table, and some are missing; sequencing was by immunoSEQ multiplex PCR. V, J and clone size are those of that table, while D and trimming were read from the DNA. The sample holds approximately 120,000 clones; around 81% are singletons and the top ten take approximately 11%.

This chain joins TRBV10-1 and TRBJ2-1; TRBD1 matches 7 bases. The TCR comes from a human donor in a cohort sampled during active COVID-19. Source material: peripheral blood. Here the CDR3 DNA reads TGCGCCACCGGACAGGACACCGGGAATGAGCAGTTCTTC. It codes for CATGQDTGNEQFF.